This T cell receptor beta chain stems from a study of blood T cell repertoires in COVID-19 (dated by TCRdb to about 2020). In the study overall: Samples covering the acute and convalescent phases of COVID-19 were provided by collaborators in the United States, Italy and Spain. Samples came from the ongoing ImmuneRACE study (first 160 participants) plus 1,254 subjects from 6 global collaborators. The dataset comprised deeply sampled blood TCRbeta repertoires from subjects exposed to, actively infected with, or recovered from COVID-19. The repertoires were released in a freely available public database meant as a resource for research on the immune response to SARS-CoV-2. Nearly every sample came with metadata listing a de-identified subject ID, COVID-19 status, age in years and sex. Where available, HLA class I and class II types were taken from metadata supplied by the sample provider and were not determined by assay-based typing. The material from the prospective study consisted of cDNA or gDNA derived from T cells, B-cell-depleted T cells, or PBMCs. What the authors observed across the whole study: How much clinical and demographic metadata was included differed by source and by participant, and the metadata was provided uncurated.

About this clone itself: The antigen it recognizes is unknown. No qualities accompany the bases; no much larger clone lies one base away.

The immunoSEQ Assay, a bias-controlled multiplex PCR, was used to amplify TCRbeta CDR3 regions from genomic DNA. The original pipeline was this. The number of nucleated cells in each sample was estimated by amplification of reference gene primers within the assay. To quantify the absolute abundance of each unique TCRbeta CDR3 rearrangement, sequence reads were collapsed and filtered. For each sample, productive Simpson clonality was calculated by taking the square root of Simpson's diversity index across productive rearrangements. Held by TCRdb, this immuneACCESS table contains in-frame sequences only and omits some clones. Under half of the omission traces to an unresolved V gene where checked; the cause of the rest is unknown. From that table come the V and J calls and clone size; the DNA was used to work out D and trimming. The sample table records 250,000 to 350,000 clones; around 83% of these occur just once. 1.2% of the sample is held by the ten biggest clonotypes.

As encoded in the germline V gene (reference sequence), CDR1 is MNHEY while CDR2 is SMNVEV. From the cysteine up to the phenylalanine, the CDR3 has a length of 16 residues. Only the CDR3 portion is preserved as DNA: 48 bases, with reading frame beginning at the first base. Unmatched junction bases come to 7, with V trimmed by 2 bases and J by 4 bases. Whole blood was collected in K2EDTA tubes by collaborating institutions according to the institutions' own protocols. For TCRbeta analysis, collaborators shipped samples in one of three forms: frozen whole blood, isolated PBMCs, or DNA extracted from either of those sample types.

The receptor was isolated from a woman between 45 and 65 years old with acute or convalescent COVID-19. The sample comprised peripheral blood. The chain couples TRBV27 to TRBJ2-3, with TRBD2 matching 9 junction bases. The bases read TGTGCCAGCAGTTTAGGCCTCGGCGGGGGGGCAGATACGCAGTATTTT. It codes for CASSLGLGGGADTQYF.